This TCR beta chain was recovered during a study of CD8 T cells in ankylosing spondylitis. Study-level findings and limits: Ankylosing spondylitis blood appeared to carry a characteristic TCR beta motif of under ten highly homologous variants. In reactive arthritis synovial fluid and blood, some motif variants had been reported before. Disease-linked clones, CD8+, were relatively rare in peripheral blood.

This clonotype was seen only a few times. The antigen is not known. TCRdb independently ran MiXCR on the 5' RACE reads; one entry per CDR3 protein. This table holds a few hundred thousand distinct CDR3 sequences, around 20% found once. V dropped 0 bases and J dropped 1 base, with 10 bases sitting between them. CDR3 size: 15 residues. Per the germline V gene, CDR1 is SGHKS and CDR2 is YYEKEE (reference sequence). The chain links TRBV5-5 to TRBJ1-2, with a weak D call TRBD1 (6 bases). The sample taken for sequencing was blood, either unsorted or a sorted T cell fraction (not recorded which). The source is a male donor with ankylosing spondylitis. The CDR3 DNA is TGTGCCAGCAGCTTGGCCCCAGGGGTTAACTATGGCTACACCTTC. It translates to CASSLAPGVNYGYTF.